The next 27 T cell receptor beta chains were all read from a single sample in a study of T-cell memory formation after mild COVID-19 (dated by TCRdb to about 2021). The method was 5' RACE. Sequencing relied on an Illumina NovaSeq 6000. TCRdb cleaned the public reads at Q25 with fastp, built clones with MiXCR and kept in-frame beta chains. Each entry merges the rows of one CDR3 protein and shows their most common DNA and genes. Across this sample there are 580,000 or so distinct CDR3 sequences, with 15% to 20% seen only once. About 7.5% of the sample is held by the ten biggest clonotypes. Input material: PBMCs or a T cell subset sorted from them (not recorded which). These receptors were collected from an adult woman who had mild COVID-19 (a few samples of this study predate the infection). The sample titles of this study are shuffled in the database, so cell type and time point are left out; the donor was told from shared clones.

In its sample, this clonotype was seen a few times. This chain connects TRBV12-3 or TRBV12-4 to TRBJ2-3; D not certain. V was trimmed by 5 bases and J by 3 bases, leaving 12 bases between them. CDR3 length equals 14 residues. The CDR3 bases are TGTGCCAGCAGTCTGGGCCGTTTGACAGATACGCAGTATTTT. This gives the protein CASSLGRLTDTQYF.

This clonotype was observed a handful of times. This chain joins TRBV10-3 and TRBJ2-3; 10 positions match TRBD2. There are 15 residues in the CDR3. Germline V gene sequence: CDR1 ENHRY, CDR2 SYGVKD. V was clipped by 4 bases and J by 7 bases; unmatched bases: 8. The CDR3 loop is CAISAQREGGYTQYF. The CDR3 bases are TGTGCCATCAGTGCCCAGCGGGAGGGCGGATATACGCAGTATTTT.

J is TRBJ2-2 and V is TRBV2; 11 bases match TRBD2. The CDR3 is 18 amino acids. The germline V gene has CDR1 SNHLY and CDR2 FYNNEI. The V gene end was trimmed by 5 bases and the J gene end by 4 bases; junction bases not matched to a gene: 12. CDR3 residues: CASSPGTSGVRGTGELFF. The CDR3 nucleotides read TGTGCCAGCAGTCCCGGGACTAGCGGTGTCCGTGGCACCGGGGAGCTGTTTTTT.

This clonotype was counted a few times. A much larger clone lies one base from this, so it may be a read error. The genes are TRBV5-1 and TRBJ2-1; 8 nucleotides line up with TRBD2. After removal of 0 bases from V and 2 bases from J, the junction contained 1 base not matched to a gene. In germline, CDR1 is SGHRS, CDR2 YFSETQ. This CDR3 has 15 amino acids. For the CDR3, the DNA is TGCGCCAGCAGCTTGGAGACTAGCGCCTACAATGAGCAGTTCTTC. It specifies CASSLETSAYNEQFF.

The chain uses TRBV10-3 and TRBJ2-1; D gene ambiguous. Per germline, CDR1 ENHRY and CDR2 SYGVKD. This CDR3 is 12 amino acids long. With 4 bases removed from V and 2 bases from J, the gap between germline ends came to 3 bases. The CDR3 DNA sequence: TGTGCCATCAGTGGGACCTACAATGAGCAGTTCTTC. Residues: CAISGTYNEQFF.

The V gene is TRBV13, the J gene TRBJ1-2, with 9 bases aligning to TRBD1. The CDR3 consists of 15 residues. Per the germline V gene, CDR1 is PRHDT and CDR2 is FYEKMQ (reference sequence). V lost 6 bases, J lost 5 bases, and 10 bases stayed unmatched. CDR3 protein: CASRLGQGTLYGYTF. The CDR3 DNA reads TGTGCCAGCAGACTAGGACAGGGGACTCTATATGGCTACACCTTC. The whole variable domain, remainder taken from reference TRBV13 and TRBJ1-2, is AAGVIQSPRHLIKEKRETATLKCYPIPRHDTVYWYQQGPGQDPQFLISFYEKMQSDKGSIPDRFSAQQFSDYHSELNMSSLELGDSALYFCASRLGQGTLYGYTFGSGTRLTVV.

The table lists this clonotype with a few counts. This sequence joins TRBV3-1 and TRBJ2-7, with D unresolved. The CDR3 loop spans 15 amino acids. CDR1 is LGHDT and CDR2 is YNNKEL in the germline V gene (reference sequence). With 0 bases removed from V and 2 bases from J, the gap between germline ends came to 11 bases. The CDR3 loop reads CASSQEFRITYEQYF. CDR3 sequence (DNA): TGTGCCAGCAGCCAAGAATTTAGAATAACCTACGAGCAGTACTTC.

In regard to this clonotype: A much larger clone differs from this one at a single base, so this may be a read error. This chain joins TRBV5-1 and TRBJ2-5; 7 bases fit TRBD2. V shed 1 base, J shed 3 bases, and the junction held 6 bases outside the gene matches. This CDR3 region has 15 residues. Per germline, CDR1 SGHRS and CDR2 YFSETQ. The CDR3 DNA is TGCGCCAGCAGCTTGACTAGCGTCTTCAAAGAGACCCAGTACTTC. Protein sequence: CASSLTSVFKETQYF.

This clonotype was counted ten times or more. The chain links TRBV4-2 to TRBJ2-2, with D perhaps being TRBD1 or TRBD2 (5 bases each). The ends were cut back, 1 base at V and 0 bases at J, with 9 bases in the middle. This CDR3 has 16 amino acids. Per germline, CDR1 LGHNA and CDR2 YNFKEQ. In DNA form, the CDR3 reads TGTGCCAGCAGCCAAGCCGGGACCACGAACACCGGGGAGCTGTTTTTT. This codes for CASSQAGTTNTGELFF.

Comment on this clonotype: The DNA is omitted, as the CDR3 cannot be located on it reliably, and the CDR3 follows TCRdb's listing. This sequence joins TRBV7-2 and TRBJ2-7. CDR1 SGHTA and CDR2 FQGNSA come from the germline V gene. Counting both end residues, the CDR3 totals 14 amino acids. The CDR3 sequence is CASSFSVPAYEQYF.

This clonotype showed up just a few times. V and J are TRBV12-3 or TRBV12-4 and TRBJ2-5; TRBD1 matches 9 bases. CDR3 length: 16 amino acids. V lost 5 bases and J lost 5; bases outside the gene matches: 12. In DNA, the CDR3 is TGTGCCAGCAGTCGCGGGACAGGGAATATGTACGAGACCCAGTACTTC. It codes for CASSRGTGNMYETQYF.

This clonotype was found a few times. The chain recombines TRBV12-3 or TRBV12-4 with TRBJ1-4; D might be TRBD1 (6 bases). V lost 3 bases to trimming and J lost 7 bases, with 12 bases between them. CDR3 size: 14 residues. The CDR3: CASSFAGVTEKLFF. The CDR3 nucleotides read TGTGCCAGCAGTTTCGCAGGGGTTACTGAAAAACTGTTTTTT.

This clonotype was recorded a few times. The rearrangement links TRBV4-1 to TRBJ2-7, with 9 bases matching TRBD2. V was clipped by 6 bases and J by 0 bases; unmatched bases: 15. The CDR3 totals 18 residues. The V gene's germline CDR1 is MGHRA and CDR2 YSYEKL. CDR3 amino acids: CASRPGGTSSGSSYEQYF. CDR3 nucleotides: TGCGCCAGCAGACCTGGGGGGACTAGCAGCGGGAGCTCCTACGAGCAGTACTTC.

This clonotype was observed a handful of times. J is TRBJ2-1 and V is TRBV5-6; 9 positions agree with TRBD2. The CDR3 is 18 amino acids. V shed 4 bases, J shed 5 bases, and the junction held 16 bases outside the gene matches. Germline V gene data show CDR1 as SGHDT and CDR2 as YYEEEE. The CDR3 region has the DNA TGTGCCAGCAGCCTCCTAGGAGGTATAGCGGGGGTGCACAATGAGCAGTTCTTC. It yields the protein CASSLLGGIAGVHNEQFF.

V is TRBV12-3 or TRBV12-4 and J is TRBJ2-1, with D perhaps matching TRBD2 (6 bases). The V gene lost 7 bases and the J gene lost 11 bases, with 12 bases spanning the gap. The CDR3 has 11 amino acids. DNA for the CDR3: TGTGCCAGCACCCGGACTACACAGCAGTTCTTC. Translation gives CASTRTTQQFF.

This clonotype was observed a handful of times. The CDR3 sequence: CASSERDSGANVLTF. The CDR3, as DNA: TGTGCCAGCAGTGAGAGGGACTCTGGGGCCAACGTCCTGACTTTC. The chain couples TRBV6-1 to TRBJ2-6; D is perhaps TRBD2 (5 bases). The V and J ends lost 3 bases and 0 bases respectively, with 6 bases between them. In germline, CDR1 is MNHNS, CDR2 SASEGT. This CDR3 region has 15 residues.

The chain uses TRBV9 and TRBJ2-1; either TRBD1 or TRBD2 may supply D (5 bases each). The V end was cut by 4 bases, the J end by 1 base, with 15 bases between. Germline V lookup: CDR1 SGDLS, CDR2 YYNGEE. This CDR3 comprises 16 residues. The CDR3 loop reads CASSPRDGQSYNEQFF. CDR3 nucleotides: TGTGCCAGCAGCCCCCGGGACGGGCAGTCCTACAATGAGCAGTTCTTC.

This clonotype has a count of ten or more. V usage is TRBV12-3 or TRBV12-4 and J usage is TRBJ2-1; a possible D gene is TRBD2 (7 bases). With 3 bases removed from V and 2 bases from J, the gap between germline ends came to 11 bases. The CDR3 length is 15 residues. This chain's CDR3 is CASSFSGGAYNEQFF. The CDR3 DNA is TGTGCCAGCAGTTTTTCGGGGGGCGCCTACAATGAGCAGTTCTTC.

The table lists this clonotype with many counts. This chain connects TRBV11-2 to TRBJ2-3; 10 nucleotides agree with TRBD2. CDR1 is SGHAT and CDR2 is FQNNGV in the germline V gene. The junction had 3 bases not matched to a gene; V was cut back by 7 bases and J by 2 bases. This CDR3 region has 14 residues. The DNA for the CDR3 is TGTGCCAGCATCGGACTAGCGGTCACAGATACGCAGTATTTT. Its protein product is CASIGLAVTDTQYF.

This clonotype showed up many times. The CDR3 protein is CASSLRAIIGASQETQYF. CDR3 sequence (DNA): TGTGCCAGCAGCTTACGGGCTATCATTGGGGCGAGCCAAGAGACCCAGTACTTC. The chain joins TRBV7-2 to TRBJ2-5; a weak D match, TRBD1 (5 bases). In germline, CDR1 is SGHTA, CDR2 FQGNSA. This CDR3 region has 18 residues. V lost 2 bases and J 1 base, leaving 20 bases between the germline ends.

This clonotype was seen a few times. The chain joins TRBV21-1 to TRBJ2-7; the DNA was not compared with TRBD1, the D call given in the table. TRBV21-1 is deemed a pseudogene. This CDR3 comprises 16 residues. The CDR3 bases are TGTGCCAGCAGCAAAGCGCTCCGGGACAACTCCTACGAGCAGTACTTC. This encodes CASSKALRDNSYEQYF.

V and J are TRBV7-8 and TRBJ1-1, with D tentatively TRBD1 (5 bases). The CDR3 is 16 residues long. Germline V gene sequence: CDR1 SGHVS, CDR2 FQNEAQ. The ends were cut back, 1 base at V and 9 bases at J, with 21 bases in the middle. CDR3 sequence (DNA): TGTGCCAGCAGCTTAGGGTTGGGGACTCGACGGTTCCAAGCTTTCTTT. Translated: CASSLGLGTRRFQAFF.

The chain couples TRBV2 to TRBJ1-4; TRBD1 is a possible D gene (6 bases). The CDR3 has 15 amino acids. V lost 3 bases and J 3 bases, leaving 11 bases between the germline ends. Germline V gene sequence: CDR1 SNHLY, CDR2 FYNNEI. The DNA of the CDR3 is TGTGCCAGCAGTGATCAGGGGCACTCTAATGAAAAACTGTTTTTT. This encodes CASSDQGHSNEKLFF.

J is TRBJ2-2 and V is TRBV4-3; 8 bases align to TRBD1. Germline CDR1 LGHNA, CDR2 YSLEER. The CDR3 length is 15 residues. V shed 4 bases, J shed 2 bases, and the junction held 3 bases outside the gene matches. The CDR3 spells CASSRTGKNTGELFF. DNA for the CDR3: TGCGCCAGCAGCCGGACAGGGAAAAACACCGGGGAGCTGTTTTTT.

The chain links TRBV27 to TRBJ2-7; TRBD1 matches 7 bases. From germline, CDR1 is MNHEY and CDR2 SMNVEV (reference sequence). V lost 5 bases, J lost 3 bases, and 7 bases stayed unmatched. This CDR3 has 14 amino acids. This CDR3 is CASSPGTAIYEQYF. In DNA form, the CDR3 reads TGTGCCAGCAGTCCCGGGACAGCGATCTACGAGCAGTACTTC.

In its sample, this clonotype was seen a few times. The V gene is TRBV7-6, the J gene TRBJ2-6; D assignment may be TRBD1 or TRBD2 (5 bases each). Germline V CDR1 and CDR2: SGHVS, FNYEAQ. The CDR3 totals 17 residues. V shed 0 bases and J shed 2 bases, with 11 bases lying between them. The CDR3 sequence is CASSLAPGGAGANVLTF. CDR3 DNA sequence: TGTGCCAGCAGCTTAGCGCCTGGGGGTGCTGGGGCCAACGTCCTGACTTTC.

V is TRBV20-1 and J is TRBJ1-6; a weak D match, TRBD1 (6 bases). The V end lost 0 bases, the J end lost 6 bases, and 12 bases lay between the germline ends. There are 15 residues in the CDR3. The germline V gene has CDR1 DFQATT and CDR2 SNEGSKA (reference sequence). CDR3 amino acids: CSARDHPGANSPLHF. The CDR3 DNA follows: TGCAGTGCTAGAGATCATCCGGGGGCTAATTCACCCCTCCACTTT.